Shown below are 15 T cell receptor beta chains from a single sample sequenced in a study of T-cell reconstitution after alpha-beta-depleted transplantation in children. The TCRbeta library incorporated unique molecular identifiers. Each CDR3 protein is one row after TCRdb ran MiXCR on the PCR reads. The sample contains 490,000 or so distinct CDR3 sequences, roughly 10% of which appear only once. Material: PBMCs, obtained before TCRalphabeta/CD19-depleted stem cell transplant. The receptors derive from a child under 10 years old with inherited bone marrow failure, due to receive a stem cell transplant.

This clonotype was detected a few times. This chain links TRBV3-1 with TRBJ2-5; the match to TRBD2 covers 10 bases. The CDR3 contains 17 residues. From germline, CDR1 is LGHDT and CDR2 YNNKEL (reference sequence). V shed 2 bases and J 5 bases; nucleotides not matched to a gene: 11. The CDR3 spells CASSQLGLAGAWETQYF. The DNA for the CDR3 is TGTGCCAGCAGCCAATTGGGTCTAGCGGGAGCATGGGAGACCCAGTACTTC.

The table lists this clonotype with many counts. The CDR3 sequence: CASSLAGLDTQYF. The CDR3 nucleotides read TGCGCCAGCAGCTTGGCGGGGCTAGATACGCAGTATTTT. The chain couples TRBV5-1 to TRBJ2-3; D is perhaps TRBD1 or TRBD2 (5 bases each). This CDR3 has 13 residues. Trimming took 0 bases from V and 5 from J, leaving 7 bases between them. From germline, CDR1 is SGHRS and CDR2 YFSETQ.

This clonotype was observed at least ten times. The chain combines TRBV11-2 with TRBJ2-3; D is perhaps TRBD2 (6 bases). CDR3 length equals 17 residues. V was pared by 0 bases and J by 0 bases, with 13 bases between. Germline V lookup: CDR1 SGHAT, CDR2 FQNNGV. The CDR3, as DNA: TGTGCCAGCAGCTTAGATCGGGGCGGGATGAGCACAGATACGCAGTATTTT. It is translated as CASSLDRGGMSTDTQYF.

This clonotype was detected ten times or more. The V and J genes are TRBV28 and TRBJ2-7, with 7 bases aligning to TRBD2. This CDR3 has 12 residues. V dropped 5 bases and J dropped 8; count of bases not matched to a gene: 6. Germline V CDR1 and CDR2: MDHEN, SYDVKM. The CDR3 DNA follows: TGTGCCAGCAGTATACTAGCGTCGCAGCAGTACTTC. Translated, it gives CASSILASQQYF.

This chain uses TRBV7-9 with TRBJ2-7, with a possible D match to TRBD1 (6 bases). The V gene lost 5 bases and the J gene lost 7 bases, with 15 bases spanning the gap. Germline V gene data show CDR1 as SEHNR and CDR2 as FQNEAQ (reference sequence). This CDR3 has 13 residues. The CDR3 region has the DNA TGTGCCAGCAGCGCGACAGGTTTGGGGGAGCAGTACTTC. This codes for CASSATGLGEQYF.

There are many counts of this clonotype. The V and J genes are TRBV4-3 and TRBJ2-3; 8 positions match TRBD2. With V trimmed by 3 bases and J by 3 bases, 5 bases remained unmatched. Germline V gives CDR1 LGHNA, CDR2 YSLEER. There are 15 residues in the CDR3. The DNA for the CDR3 is TGCGCCAGCAGCCAGTTAGCGGGACGAACAGATACGCAGTATTTT. Translation: CASSQLAGRTDTQYF.

This clonotype occurred many times. V usage is TRBV5-1 and J usage is TRBJ1-2; 9 bases agree with TRBD1. Germline CDR1 SGHRS, CDR2 YFSETQ. The trim removed 4 bases at V and 3 bases at J, leaving 10 bases unmatched. The CDR3 is 16 residues long. The CDR3 spells CASSPPTGGEDYGYTF. The CDR3 DNA reads TGCGCCAGCAGCCCTCCTACAGGGGGCGAGGACTATGGCTACACCTTC.

In its sample, this clonotype was seen many times. The V and J genes are TRBV27 and TRBJ1-2; D might be TRBD1 (5 bases). Germline V gene data show CDR1 as MNHEY and CDR2 as SMNVEV (reference sequence). V was trimmed by 2 bases and J by 1 base, leaving 14 bases between them. The CDR3 is 16 residues long. CDR3 sequence: CASSLIGPGSNYGYTF. The CDR3 bases are TGTGCCAGCAGTTTAATCGGCCCAGGGAGTAACTATGGCTACACCTTC.

This clonotype was counted at least ten times. Germline and junction disagree at one end, which may indicate a read error. The rearrangement links TRBV7-9 to TRBJ1-2; D possibly corresponds to TRBD1 (5 bases). Germline V CDR1 and CDR2: SEHNR, FQNEAQ (reference sequence). This CDR3 is 10 amino acids long. CDR3 in DNA: TGTGCCAGCAGCCGCGATGGGGCATCCTTC. This codes for CASSRDGASF.

This clonotype was seen a handful of times. The rearrangement uses TRBV29-1 and TRBJ1-1; D gene ambiguous. CDR1 and CDR2 from the germline V gene are SQVTM and ANQGSEA. With 7 bases removed from V and 1 base from J, the gap between germline ends came to 16 bases. The CDR3 spans 14 residues. As DNA, the CDR3 is TGCAGCGCTGCCGGAACAGTAACGAACACTGAAGCTTTCTTT. Protein: CSAAGTVTNTEAFF.

This clonotype was seen at least ten times. The chain employs TRBV5-5 and TRBJ2-1; TRBD2 matches at 12 bases. The CDR3 covers 16 residues. Germline loops: CDR1 SGHKS, CDR2 YYEKEE (reference sequence). With V trimmed by 1 base and J by 7 bases, 6 bases remained unmatched. The CDR3 region has the DNA TGTGCCAGCAGCTTGATACTAGCGGGAGGTGGTAATGAGCAGTTCTTC. Amino acid sequence: CASSLILAGGGNEQFF. The complete variable domain, with remaining parts taken from reference TRBV5-5 and TRBJ2-1, reads DAGVTQSPTHLIKTRGQQVTLRCSPISGHKSVSWYQQVLGQGPQFIFQYYEKEERGRGNFPDRFSARQFPNYSSELNVNALLLGDSALYLCASSLILAGGGNEQFFGPGTRLTVL.

This clonotype was recorded a few times. The V and J genes are TRBV6-5 and TRBJ2-1, with D tentatively TRBD2 (5 bases). The CDR3 is 15 residues long. The V end lost 0 bases, the J end lost 0 bases, and 6 bases lay between the germline ends. Per the germline V gene, CDR1 is MNHEY and CDR2 is SVGAGI. This CDR3 is CASSYSGVSYNEQFF. DNA of the CDR3: TGTGCCAGCAGTTACTCCGGGGTCTCCTACAATGAGCAGTTCTTC.

The table lists this clonotype with many counts. The chain links TRBV4-3 to TRBJ2-7; the match to TRBD1 covers 7 bases. The CDR3 is 15 residues long. Germline V gene data show CDR1 as LGHNA and CDR2 as YSLEER. Trimming cost V 1 base and J 3 bases; bases outside gene matches: 6. CDR3 bases: TGCGCCAGCAGCCAAGGGACGACAGGGAGCTACGAGCAGTACTTC. Translating gives CASSQGTTGSYEQYF.

In this sample, this clonotype turned up many times. The CDR3 spells CASSLDRLYTEAFF. The CDR3 DNA is TGCGCCAGCAGCCTGGACAGGTTGTACACTGAAGCTTTCTTT. The chain carries TRBV4-3 and TRBJ1-1; TRBD1 matches at 7 bases. The length of the CDR3 is 14 residues. Germline V gene lookup returns CDR1 LGHNA and CDR2 YSLEER. Losses at the gene ends were 4 bases for V and 3 bases for J; bases not matched to a gene: 5.

V and J are TRBV12-3 or TRBV12-4 and TRBJ2-2; D might be TRBD1 or TRBD2, each matching 5 bases. This CDR3 contains 15 residues. V was pared by 3 bases and J by 6 bases, with 14 bases between. CDR3 sequence: CASSLLSRGSGELFF. The CDR3 coding sequence is TGTGCCAGCAGTTTGCTGTCGAGGGGATCCGGGGAGCTGTTTTTT.